This passage covers 20 T cell receptor beta chains from one sample sequenced in a study of T cell repertoires in cytomegalovirus infection. TCRdb independently ran MiXCR on the reads; one entry per CDR3 protein. Among some 270,000 distinct CDR3 sequences listed, about 18% were seen once. Source material: CD8+ T cells from PBMCs. The receptors come from a human donor in good health (CMV status not recorded). Some clones in this sample may be carry-over from other donors' samples.

CDR3 protein: CASSRTEGFYGYTF. The DNA for the CDR3 is TGTGCCAGCAGCCGCACGGAGGGCTTCTATGGCTACACCTTC. The gene calls are TRBV7-9 and TRBJ1-2; D not resolved. Germline lookup yields CDR1 SEHNR and CDR2 FQNEAQ (reference sequence). V lost 5 bases and J 4 bases, leaving 14 bases between the germline ends. The CDR3 extends over 14 amino acids.

This clonotype came up many times. The chain is built from TRBV11-1 and TRBJ2-5; TRBD2 might be the D (6 bases). V was trimmed by 4 bases and J by 2 bases, leaving 14 bases between them. The CDR3 loop spans 15 amino acids. The germline CDR1 and CDR2 sequences are SGHAT and FQDESV (reference sequence). In DNA form, the CDR3 reads TGTGCCAGCAGCTCCCCCATCGCGGGGCAAGAGACCCAGTACTTC. Encoded protein: CASSSPIAGQETQYF.

The V and J genes are TRBV4-1 and TRBJ2-7; no clear D gene. The CDR3 covers 15 residues. The germline V gene has CDR1 MGHRA and CDR2 YSYEKL. V was cut by 0 bases and J by 4 bases, with 13 bases left in between. CDR3 DNA: TGCGCCAGCAGCCAAGATTGGGCTGAAAAGTACGAGCAGTACTTC. Translated, it gives CASSQDWAEKYEQYF.

In this sample, this clonotype turned up a few times. The chain couples TRBV5-1 to TRBJ2-5; possibly TRBD1 for D (5 bases). V shed 1 base and J shed 2 bases, with 9 bases lying between them. The CDR3 spans 14 residues. Germline lookup yields CDR1 SGHRS and CDR2 YFSETQ. The CDR3 region has the DNA TGCGCCAGCAGCTTGTCAGGGATGCAAGAGACCCAGTACTTC. It yields the protein CASSLSGMQETQYF.

Many counts were recorded for this clonotype. In nucleotides, the CDR3 is TGTGCCAGCAGCCAGGGACCGTCGAATGAAAAACTGTTTTTT. Its protein is CASSQGPSNEKLFF. V gene TRBV5-6 combines with J gene TRBJ1-4; D possibly corresponds to TRBD1 (5 bases). The CDR3 spans 14 residues. CDR1 is SGHDT and CDR2 is YYEEEE in the germline V gene. The V gene lost 4 bases and the J gene lost 5 bases, with 12 bases spanning the gap.

This clonotype was counted between two and nine times. This chain links TRBV9 with TRBJ2-5; D is possibly TRBD1 (6 bases). V lost 1 base, J lost 5 bases, and 9 bases lay in between. The CDR3 contains 13 residues. Germline values: CDR1 SGDLS, CDR2 YYNGEE. Written as DNA, the CDR3 is TGTGCCAGCAGCGTATACAGGGTGGAGACCCAGTACTTC. Protein sequence: CASSVYRVETQYF.

This chain joins TRBV29-1 and TRBJ1-2; D call uncertain. Germline V gene lookup returns CDR1 SQVTM and CDR2 ANQGSEA. CDR3 size: 11 residues. The germline V and J ends were trimmed by 5 bases and 4 bases, with 8 bases remaining between them. The CDR3 sequence: CSVSHVYGYTF. The CDR3 region has the DNA TGCAGCGTTTCTCATGTCTATGGCTACACCTTC. The full variable domain, in which reference TRBV29-1 and TRBJ1-2 provide the parts outside the CDR3, is SAVISQKPSRDICQRGTSLTIQCQVDSQVTMMFWYRQQPGQSLTLIATANQGSEATYESGFVIDKFPISRPNLTFSTLTVSNMSPEDSSIYLCSVSHVYGYTFGSGTRLTVV.

This clonotype was seen ten or more times. The chain links TRBV28 to TRBJ2-3; TRBD1 is a possible D gene (5 bases). V lost 3 bases and J lost 1, with 11 bases in between. CDR1 MDHEN and CDR2 SYDVKM come from the germline V gene. The CDR3 runs to 15 residues. The CDR3 DNA is TGTGCCAGCAGTTTTTTCAGGGTTGGCACAGATACGCAGTATTTT. Translation: CASSFFRVGTDTQYF.

The chain links TRBV20-1 to TRBJ2-1, with D possibly matching TRBD1 (5 bases). The CDR3 covers 14 residues. Germline V gene lookup returns CDR1 DFQATT and CDR2 SNEGSKA (reference sequence). Trimming stripped 1 base from V and 3 bases from J, with 10 bases between. This chain's CDR3 is CSARVKGNYNEQFF. CDR3 nucleotide sequence: TGCAGTGCTAGAGTTAAGGGGAACTACAATGAGCAGTTCTTC.

This clonotype showed up many times. V is TRBV11-2 and J is TRBJ1-3; 9 bases are shared with TRBD1. Germline V CDR1 and CDR2: SGHAT, FQNNGV. This CDR3 contains 18 residues. The junction had 11 bases not matched to a gene; V was cut back by 5 bases and J by 0 bases. Here the CDR3 reads CASSTTGTGRDSGNTIYF. Written as DNA, the CDR3 is TGTGCCAGCAGCACAACCGGGACAGGGAGAGACTCTGGAAACACCATATATTTT.

In this sample, this clonotype turned up a few times. The V gene is TRBV10-3, the J gene TRBJ1-2; D remains ambiguous. Trimming cost V 6 bases and J 1 base, with 9 bases left between them. Looked up from germline, CDR1 is ENHRY and CDR2 is SYGVKD. CDR3 size: 13 residues. The CDR3 DNA is TGTGCCATCAGGAGCGGGGATAACTATGGCTACACCTTC. This sequence encodes CAIRSGDNYGYTF.

This clonotype has just a few counts. This CDR3 reads CASSPEQLAGVEETQYF. The DNA of the CDR3 is TGTGCCAGCAGCCCCGAGCAGCTAGCGGGGGTAGAAGAGACCCAGTACTTC. This chain links TRBV28 with TRBJ2-5; TRBD2 agrees at 10 bases. There are 17 residues in the CDR3. V was clipped by 6 bases and J by 3 bases; unmatched bases: 13. Looked up from germline, CDR1 is MDHEN and CDR2 is SYDVKM.

In its sample, this clonotype was seen many times. V and J are TRBV7-2 and TRBJ2-7, with D perhaps TRBD1 (6 bases). The germline gives CDR1 SGHTA, CDR2 FQGNSA. V lost 5 bases to trimming and J lost 2 bases, with 16 bases between them. The CDR3 length is 15 residues. The CDR3 nucleotides read TGTGCCAGCAGCCTAGGGAACAGGGTAACCTACGAGCAGTACTTC. This gives the protein CASSLGNRVTYEQYF. The full variable domain, completed using reference TRBV7-2 and TRBJ2-7, is GAGVSQSPSNKVTEKGKDVELRCDPISGHTALYWYRQSLGQGLEFLIYFQGNSAPDKSGLPSDRFSAERTGGSVSTLTIQRTQQEDSAVYLCASSLGNRVTYEQYFGPGTRLTVT.

This clonotype has only a few counts. The genes are TRBV6-5 and TRBJ2-7, with D perhaps TRBD2 (6 bases). Germline CDR1 is MNHEY and CDR2 is SVGAGI. The CDR3 contains 14 residues. Trimming pared 2 bases from V and 3 bases from J, leaving 11 bases between. CDR3: CASSYRGIGYEQYF. In DNA form, the CDR3 reads TGTGCCAGCAGTTACCGGGGGATAGGCTACGAGCAGTACTTC.

Many counts were recorded for this clonotype. J is TRBJ1-2 and V is TRBV28, with 8 positions matching TRBD1. The V segment lost 5 bases and the J segment 6 bases; nucleotides outside the gene matches: 14. Germline CDR1 and CDR2: MDHEN and SYDVKM. The CDR3 is made up of 16 amino acids. CDR3 amino acids: CASSPSRQDRANGYTF. DNA of the CDR3: TGTGCCAGCAGTCCTAGCCGCCAGGACAGGGCGAATGGCTACACCTTC.

This clonotype was counted ten times or more. This chain connects TRBV6-1 to TRBJ2-7; D ambiguous. The CDR3 sequence is 15 residues long. Germline V gene lookup returns CDR1 MNHNS and CDR2 SASEGT. The ends were cut back, 2 bases at V and 0 bases at J, with 11 bases in the middle. CDR3 in amino acids: CASSESGTSSYEQYF. CDR3 DNA: TGTGCCAGCAGTGAATCGGGCACAAGCTCCTACGAGCAGTACTTC.

The chain combines TRBV5-4 with TRBJ1-1; TRBD1 matches 9 bases. The V segment lost 3 bases and the J segment 10 bases; nucleotides outside the gene matches: 7. The CDR3 is 13 residues long. Germline values: CDR1 SGHNT, CDR2 YYREEE (reference sequence). CDR3 residues: CASSSTGGAGAFF. DNA for the CDR3: TGTGCCAGCAGCTCAACAGGGGGCGCGGGAGCTTTCTTT. The full variable domain, its missing parts supplied by reference TRBV5-4 and TRBJ1-1, is ETGVTQSPTHLIKTRGQQVTLRCSSQSGHNTVSWYQQALGQGPQFIFQYYREEENGRGNFPPRFSGLQFPNYSSELNVNALELDDSALYLCASSSTGGAGAFFGQGTRLTVV.

Many counts were recorded for this clonotype. The genes are TRBV7-2 and TRBJ2-7, with 9 bases identical to TRBD1. This CDR3 has 15 amino acids. CDR1 SGHTA and CDR2 FQGNSA come from the germline V gene. With 0 bases clipped from V and 3 bases from J, the junction kept 3 bases outside the gene matches. The CDR3 nucleotides read TGTGCCAGCAGCTTAGCCGGGACAGGGTTCTACGAGCAGTACTTC. Its translation: CASSLAGTGFYEQYF. Complete variable domain (other parts from reference TRBV7-2 and TRBJ2-7): GAGVSQSPSNKVTEKGKDVELRCDPISGHTALYWYRQSLGQGLEFLIYFQGNSAPDKSGLPSDRFSAERTGGSVSTLTIQRTQQEDSAVYLCASSLAGTGFYEQYFGPGTRLTVT.

The genes are TRBV5-1 and TRBJ2-1, with TRBD1 matching over 11 bases. CDR1 is SGHRS, CDR2 YFSETQ, per germline. V was pared by 1 base and J by 6 bases, with 9 bases of the junction left unmatched. The CDR3 sequence is 17 residues long. The CDR3 region is CASSLWRTGQGVNEQFF. The CDR3 region has the DNA TGCGCCAGCAGCTTGTGGCGAACGGGACAGGGGGTCAATGAGCAGTTCTTC.

There are many counts of this clonotype. The J gene is TRBJ1-1, the V gene TRBV7-9; 8 bases are a match to TRBD1. CDR3 length: 13 residues. Losses at the gene ends were 4 bases for V and 7 bases for J; bases not matched to a gene: 5. CDR1 and CDR2 from the germline V gene are SEHNR and FQNEAQ (reference sequence). CDR3 amino acids: CASSSGGAGEAFF. The CDR3 DNA is TGTGCCAGCAGCTCAGGGGGCGCGGGTGAAGCTTTCTTT. Combining the CDR3 with reference TRBV7-9 and TRBJ1-1 gives the whole variable domain DTGVSQNPRHKITKRGQNVTFRCDPISEHNRLYWYRQTLGQGPEFLTYFQNEAQLEKSRLLSDRFSAERPKGSFSTLEIQRTEQGDSAMYLCASSSGGAGEAFFGQGTRLTVV.